The 32 T cell receptor beta chains given below trace back to one sample, sequenced in a study of memory CD4+ T cells and cytomegalovirus serostatus (dated by TCRdb to between 2019 and 2020). Single viable CD3+CD4+CD8-CD45RO+ cells were sorted as memory CD4+ T cells on a FACSAria II. The receptor library was made with the immunoSEQ multiplex PCR assay. TCRdb took this table from immuneACCESS and kept in-frame rearrangements with V and J called. Such tables lack part of the clones; where checked against another copy, unresolved V genes explain under half of the gap, and the rest is unexplained. The sample table holds about 60,000 clones, of which around 81% were seen once. Around 0.51% of the sample goes to the ten largest clones. The material sequenced was memory CD4+ T cells from blood. The receptor source for this set is an adult in good health and CMV-seronegative. Some clones in this sample may be carry-over from other donors' samples.

This chain connects TRBV10-3 to TRBJ2-7; the match to TRBD1 covers 7 bases. CDR3 length: 13 residues. Germline loops: CDR1 ENHRY, CDR2 SYGVKD. The ends lost 5 bases at V and 3 bases at J; junction bases unmatched: 4. CDR3: CAISQGVIYEQYF. The CDR3 nucleotides read TGTGCCATCAGTCAGGGGGTTATCTACGAGCAGTACTTC.

This chain uses TRBV4-2 with TRBJ2-5, with D perhaps matching TRBD2 (6 bases). Trimming removed 4 bases from V and 5 bases from J, with 8 bases in between. The CDR3 totals 12 residues. In germline, CDR1 is LGHNA, CDR2 YNFKEQ. The CDR3 DNA reads as TGTGCCAGCAGCCCGAGCGGGGAGACCCAGTACTTC. Protein sequence: CASSPSGETQYF.

The chain carries TRBV5-4 and TRBJ2-1; D ambiguous. The CDR3 is 16 residues long. The germline CDR1 and CDR2 sequences are SGHNT and YYREEE (reference sequence). V shed 3 bases and J shed 4 bases, with 17 bases lying between them. The CDR3 bases are TGTGCCAGCAGCTCACAGAAAATCATGGGGTACAATGAGCAGTTCTTC. This translates into CASSSQKIMGYNEQFF.

This clone was found once. The genes are TRBV30 and TRBJ2-3, with 7 bases fitting TRBD1. Germline V gives CDR1 GTSNPN, CDR2 SVGIG (reference sequence). CDR3 length: 14 residues. The ends lost 2 bases at V and 4 bases at J; junction bases unmatched: 6. The CDR3 sequence: CAWSHPTGADTQYF. The CDR3 DNA reads TGTGCCTGGAGTCACCCCACAGGGGCAGATACGCAGTATTTT. Together with reference TRBV30 and TRBJ2-3, the CDR3 gives the full variable domain: SQTIHQWPATLVQPVGSPLSLECTVEGTSNPNLYWYRQAAGRGLQLLFYSVGIGQISSEVPQNLSASRPQDRQFILSSKKLLLSDSGFYLCAWSHPTGADTQYFGPGTRLTVL.

The chain uses TRBV4-3 and TRBJ2-1; D could derive from TRBD1 or TRBD2 (5 bases each). V was cut by 3 bases and J by 2 bases, with 14 bases left in between. Germline loops: CDR1 LGHNA, CDR2 YSLEER. The CDR3 contains 16 residues. The CDR3 coding sequence is TGCGCCAGCAGCCACCTCGGGGCCGGAGCCTACAATGAGCAGTTCTTC. Its translation is CASSHLGAGAYNEQFF.

This clone was counted a single time. V usage is TRBV19 and J usage is TRBJ2-5; D is unresolved. The CDR3 runs to 15 residues. The V gene lost 5 bases and the J gene lost 2 bases, with 15 bases spanning the gap. CDR1 and CDR2 (germline): LNHDA, SQIVND (reference sequence). CDR3 sequence reads: CASSSTLWGQETQYF. The CDR3 nucleotides read TGTGCCAGTAGTTCTACCCTGTGGGGTCAAGAGACCCAGTACTTC.

This rearrangement joins TRBV27 to TRBJ2-1; possible D gene TRBD1, 6 bases. CDR3 length equals 15 residues. Germline V CDR1 and CDR2: MNHEY, SMNVEV (reference sequence). Deletions cut 1 base from V and 0 bases from J, with 7 bases between. The CDR3 region is CASSLLDSSYNEQFF. CDR3 DNA sequence: TGTGCCAGCAGTTTATTGGACAGCTCCTACAATGAGCAGTTCTTC.

This clone has a single count. This chain connects TRBV5-1 to TRBJ1-3; D is ambiguous. Germline V gene lookup returns CDR1 SGHRS and CDR2 YFSETQ. This CDR3 has 14 residues. Trimming left V 4 bases short and J 0 bases short, with 8 bases between. Here the CDR3 reads CASSPGGSGNTIYF. The CDR3 DNA follows: TGCGCCAGCAGCCCCGGCGGCTCTGGAAACACCATATATTTT.

The CDR3 sequence: CAWSTTGATNEKLFF. Here the CDR3 DNA reads TGTGCCTGGAGCACGACAGGGGCAACTAATGAAAAACTGTTTTTT. The rearrangement uses TRBV30 and TRBJ1-4, with 8 bases fitting TRBD1. Looked up from germline, CDR1 is GTSNPN and CDR2 is SVGIG (reference sequence). There are 15 residues in the CDR3. V shed 3 bases and J 0 bases; nucleotides not matched to a gene: 3.

The rearrangement uses TRBV18 and TRBJ1-1; TRBD1 might be the D (5 bases). The CDR3 has 15 residues. Germline V gene sequence: CDR1 KGHSH, CDR2 LQKENI. Trimming shortened V by 6 bases and J by 3 bases, and 17 bases separated the two germline ends. The DNA for the CDR3 is TGTGCCAGCTCGCTACAACCGGGGGGAGACACTGAAGCTTTCTTT. Protein: CASSLQPGGDTEAFF.

The chain carries TRBV11-2 and TRBJ1-5; D unclear. Germline V lookup: CDR1 SGHAT, CDR2 FQNNGV. V was pared by 0 bases and J by 11 bases, with 11 bases between. This CDR3 comprises 13 residues. The CDR3 sequence: CASSLDLSRAQHF. CDR3 coding DNA: TGTGCCAGCAGCTTAGACCTTAGTCGGGCCCAGCATTTT.

The chain couples TRBV9 to TRBJ2-1; 8 nucleotides line up with TRBD2. This CDR3 region has 16 residues. Per germline, CDR1 SGDLS and CDR2 YYNGEE. Trimming cost V 1 base and J 5 bases; bases outside gene matches: 8. The CDR3 here is CASSVRGRREDNEQFF. The CDR3 nucleotides are TGTGCCAGCAGCGTACGGGGTCGGCGGGAGGACAATGAGCAGTTCTTC.

This clone has only a few counts. The rearrangement joins TRBV11-2 to TRBJ2-1; 14 bases are shared with TRBD2. The CDR3 extends over 18 amino acids. The germline CDR1 and CDR2 sequences are SGHAT and FQNNGV. V was pared by 1 base and J by 0 bases, with 2 bases of the junction left unmatched. Here the CDR3 reads CASSLVGTSGGSYNEQFF. The CDR3 region has the DNA TGTGCCAGCAGCTTAGTAGGGACTAGCGGGGGCTCCTACAATGAGCAGTTCTTC.

The chain couples TRBV4-1 to TRBJ1-1; 10 positions match TRBD1. The CDR3 length is 18 residues. The V gene's germline CDR1 is MGHRA and CDR2 YSYEKL. The trim removed 2 bases at V and 2 bases at J, leaving 11 bases unmatched. CDR3 residues: CASSQHTGTGAINTEAFF. CDR3 DNA: TGCGCCAGCAGCCAACATACCGGGACAGGGGCTATAAACACTGAAGCTTTCTTT.

J is TRBJ1-2 and V is TRBV19; 8 nucleotides agree with TRBD1. The germline V gene encodes CDR1 LNHDA and CDR2 SQIVND (reference sequence). The CDR3 runs to 15 residues. V was clipped by 3 bases and J by 3 bases; unmatched bases: 6. The CDR3 sequence is CASSIAQGAYYGYTF. The CDR3 bases are TGTGCCAGTAGTATCGCCCAGGGGGCCTACTATGGCTACACCTTC.

The chain uses TRBV29-1 and TRBJ2-7; tentative D call: TRBD1 (5 bases). Germline CDR1 is SQVTM and CDR2 is ANQGSEA. The CDR3 has 13 residues. Trimming took 4 bases from V and 2 from J, leaving 12 bases between them. The CDR3 DNA reads TGCAGCGTTGCTCATCCCAGGGCCTACGAGCAGTACTTC. As protein: CSVAHPRAYEQYF.

V is TRBV5-4 and J is TRBJ1-2; 10 bases align to TRBD1. V shed 4 bases and J 3 bases; nucleotides not matched to a gene: 3. CDR1 is SGHNT and CDR2 is YYREEE in the germline V gene (reference sequence). CDR3 size: 14 residues. The CDR3 sequence: CASSEGQGHYGYTF. The CDR3 bases are TGTGCCAGCAGCGAGGGACAGGGGCACTATGGCTACACCTTC.

V and J are TRBV30 and TRBJ1-2; D may be TRBD1 (6 bases). There are 16 residues in the CDR3. The germline V and J ends were trimmed by 4 bases and 0 bases, with 18 bases remaining between them. The germline gives CDR1 GTSNPN, CDR2 SVGIG (reference sequence). The CDR3 DNA is TGTGCCTGGAATAACCCCCGGACAGAAGCTAACTATGGCTACACCTTC. Protein: CAWNNPRTEANYGYTF.

This clone is a singleton in its sample. The chain recombines TRBV19 with TRBJ1-5; TRBD1 matches at 7 bases. V lost 5 bases and J lost 7; bases outside the gene matches: 17. The length of the CDR3 is 17 residues. CDR1 is LNHDA, CDR2 SQIVND, per germline (reference sequence). This chain's CDR3 is CASSGRGGGAEAQPQHF. The CDR3 DNA reads as TGTGCCAGTAGTGGCCGGGGAGGGGGCGCAGAGGCCCAGCCCCAGCATTTT.

The chain joins TRBV28 to TRBJ2-7; D is perhaps TRBD1 (7 bases). This CDR3 region has 16 residues. Trimming removed 1 base at V and 4 bases at J, with 17 bases between. Germline V gene sequence: CDR1 MDHEN, CDR2 SYDVKM. CDR3 sequence (DNA): TGTGCCAGCAGTTTATCATCAGGGGGGAGAGGGTACGAGCAGTACTTC. This gives the protein CASSLSSGGRGYEQYF. Filled out from reference TRBV28 and TRBJ2-7, the complete variable domain reads DVKVTQSSRYLVKRTGEKVFLECVQDMDHENMFWYRQDPGLGLRLIYFSYDVKMKEKGDIPEGYSVSREKKERFSLILESASTNQTSMYLCASSLSSGGRGYEQYFGPGTRLTVT.

This clone was found a few times. The CDR3 DNA is TGTGCCAGCAGTTACTTTGGGGGCGCGGAGACCCAGTACTTC. This codes for CASSYFGGAETQYF. This chain joins TRBV6-5 and TRBJ2-5; weak D call: TRBD1 (6 bases). This CDR3 region has 14 residues. Trimming took off 1 base at V and 5 bases at J, with 11 bases between the two ends. Germline-derived CDR1 and CDR2 are MNHEY and SVGAGI.

The V gene is TRBV28, the J gene TRBJ1-1, with D possibly TRBD1 on 5 matching bases. CDR1 MDHEN and CDR2 SYDVKM come from the germline V gene. The V end was cut by 7 bases, the J end by 2 bases, with 14 bases between. The CDR3 is made up of 14 amino acids. CDR3 amino acids: CASINSGSNTEAFF. In nucleotides, the CDR3 is TGTGCCAGCATCAATTCAGGGTCCAACACTGAAGCTTTCTTT.

V and J are TRBV25-1 and TRBJ1-6, with D unclear. The CDR3 length is 14 residues. Germline V gives CDR1 MGHDK, CDR2 SYGVNS. Trimming left V 4 bases short and J 8 bases short, with 12 bases between. CDR3 loop: CASSVTGRDSPLHF. The CDR3 DNA is TGTGCCAGCAGTGTTACGGGGAGGGATTCACCCCTCCACTTT.

This clone was counted between two and nine times. V is TRBV20-1 and J is TRBJ1-1, with D perhaps TRBD1 (5 bases). The V gene lost 4 bases and the J gene lost 4 bases, with 7 bases spanning the gap. CDR1 is DFQATT, CDR2 SNEGSKA, per germline (reference sequence). This CDR3 region has 11 residues. The CDR3 nucleotides read TGCAGTGCTAAAAGGGGCACTGAAGCTTTCTTT. Protein: CSAKRGTEAFF.

This clone was picked up a small number of times. V and J are TRBV28 and TRBJ2-3; D is possibly TRBD2 (6 bases). Between the trimmed V and J ends, which lost 6 bases and 6 bases, there was a span of 28 bases. The CDR3 loop spans 18 amino acids. Germline V gene lookup returns CDR1 MDHEN and CDR2 SYDVKM. DNA of the CDR3: TGTGCCAGCAGCCGATCCTTACTAGCCGGGGGTGTTCGGGATACGCAGTATTTT. As protein: CASSRSLLAGGVRDTQYF.

V gene TRBV18 combines with J gene TRBJ1-4; 8 nucleotides align to TRBD1. CDR3 length: 16 residues. Germline-derived CDR1 and CDR2 are KGHSH and LQKENI. V was pared by 3 bases and J by 6 bases, with 9 bases of the junction left unmatched. CDR3 protein: CASSPTSDRGYEKLFF. DNA for the CDR3: TGTGCCAGCTCACCTACATCCGACAGGGGTTATGAAAAACTGTTTTTT.

V is TRBV6-5 and J is TRBJ2-5; D unclear. This CDR3 spans 15 amino acids. The germline V gene encodes CDR1 MNHEY and CDR2 SVGAGI. The V end was cut by 6 bases, the J end by 3 bases, with 17 bases between. The CDR3 is CASRSSPWVEETQYF. CDR3 sequence (DNA): TGTGCCAGCAGATCAAGCCCCTGGGTTGAAGAGACCCAGTACTTC.

The rearrangement uses TRBV7-2 and TRBJ2-7; 7 bases are a match to TRBD2. CDR3 length equals 12 residues. Germline V gene lookup returns CDR1 SGHTA and CDR2 FQGNSA. J gave up 3 bases and V 5 bases, and 1 base lay outside the gene matches. This chain's CDR3 is CASSRTSYEQYF. CDR3 nucleotides: TGTGCCAGCAGCAGGACTAGCTACGAGCAGTACTTC.

The V gene is TRBV7-9, the J gene TRBJ2-3, with D tentatively TRBD2 (6 bases). This CDR3 has 14 residues. Germline V CDR1 and CDR2: SEHNR, FQNEAQ (reference sequence). V was pared by 5 bases and J by 4 bases, with 13 bases between. CDR3 bases: TGTGCCAGCAGCCATCGACTAGAAGCAGATACGCAGTATTTT. Its translation is CASSHRLEADTQYF.

The V call is TRBV2, the J call TRBJ1-3, with 7 bases fitting TRBD1. In germline, CDR1 is SNHLY, CDR2 FYNNEI. The CDR3 is 17 amino acids. The trim removed 1 base at V and 0 bases at J, leaving 6 bases unmatched. CDR3 in amino acids: CASSEVGGPRSGNTIYF. Here the CDR3 DNA reads TGTGCCAGCAGTGAAGTAGGGGGCCCTCGCTCTGGAAACACCATATATTTT.

V is TRBV10-3 and J is TRBJ1-4; possible D gene TRBD1, 6 bases. Germline CDR1 and CDR2: ENHRY and SYGVKD. With 0 bases removed from V and 8 bases from J, the gap between germline ends came to 10 bases. The CDR3 is made up of 14 amino acids. DNA for the CDR3: TGTGCCATCAGTGAGTCGGGGGGCATCGAAAAACTGTTTTTT. This sequence encodes CAISESGGIEKLFF.

The sample holds a few counts of this clone. The chain has TRBV2 and TRBJ1-2; TRBD1 is a possible D gene (5 bases). The CDR3 sequence is 14 residues long. CDR1 and CDR2 from the germline V gene are SNHLY and FYNNEI. Trimming removed 0 bases from V and 8 bases from J, with 13 bases in between. The CDR3 region is CASSEAGTLHGYTF. In nucleotides, the CDR3 is TGTGCCAGCAGTGAAGCCGGGACGCTCCACGGCTACACCTTC.